The 9 T cell receptor beta chains below all came from one sample that was sequenced in a study of blood T cell repertoires in COVID-19. Produced via immunoSEQ multiplex PCR; TCRdb's table is partial and in-frame only. The sample includes some 400,000 clones, over 65% of them seen just once. Sequencing was performed on peripheral blood. These receptors were obtained from a human donor with acute or convalescent COVID-19. The donor label of this sample is uncertain.

V usage is TRBV18 and J usage is TRBJ1-6; 9 bases line up with TRBD1. The CDR3 loop spans 14 amino acids. The V and J ends lost 6 bases and 7 bases, in that order; junction bases with no gene match: 4. Germline V gene lookup returns CDR1 KGHSH and CDR2 LQKENI. The CDR3 sequence: CASSSGTGNSPLHF. The CDR3 bases are TGTGCCAGCTCTTCCGGGACAGGGAATTCACCCCTCCACTTT.

The chain uses TRBV19 and TRBJ2-2, with 7 bases aligning to TRBD1. Germline CDR1 reads LNHDA; CDR2 reads SQIVND (reference sequence). The CDR3 is 15 residues long. J lost 1 base, V lost 6 bases, and 5 bases had no gene match. In DNA, the CDR3 is TGTGCCAGTAGCTGGACAGGCAGGAACACCGGGGAGCTGTTTTTT. Its protein product is CASSWTGRNTGELFF.

V usage is TRBV6-5 and J usage is TRBJ1-1, with 7 bases matching TRBD1. After removal of 6 bases from V and 9 bases from J, the junction contained 16 bases not matched to a gene. CDR1 is MNHEY, CDR2 SVGAGI, per germline. The CDR3 is 15 residues long. CDR3 region: CASRALHRDSAKAFF. CDR3 nucleotides: TGTGCCAGCAGAGCACTCCACCGGGACAGCGCGAAAGCTTTCTTT.

This chain joins TRBV15 and TRBJ1-2; tentative D call: TRBD1 (5 bases). V was pared by 0 bases and J by 8 bases, with 22 bases between. Looked up from germline, CDR1 is LNHNV and CDR2 is YYDKDF (reference sequence). The CDR3 loop spans 17 amino acids. For the CDR3, the DNA is TGTGCCACCAGCAGAGATTACGCAGGGCCCGCGCTGGGAGGCTACACCTTC. This sequence encodes CATSRDYAGPALGGYTF.

Only one count was recorded for this clone. The chain joins TRBV7-6 to TRBJ2-3, with 13 bases lining up with TRBD2. The CDR3 extends over 16 amino acids. Unmatched junction bases numbered 4, after V lost 5 bases and J lost 2 bases. Per germline, CDR1 SGHVS and CDR2 FNYEAQ. CDR3 in DNA: TGTGCCAGCAGCCCGGGACTAGCGGGACCCACAGATACGCAGTATTTT. Its translation: CASSPGLAGPTDTQYF. Variable domain in full (rest from reference TRBV7-6 and TRBJ2-3): GAGVSQSPRYKVTKRGQDVALRCDPISGHVSLYWYRQALGQGPEFLTYFNYEAQQDKSGLPNDRFSAERPEGSISTLTIQRTEQRDSAMYRCASSPGLAGPTDTQYFGPGTRLTVL.

This chain joins TRBV30 and TRBJ1-6; D remains unclear. The V end was cut by 0 bases, the J end by 7 bases, with 13 bases between. The CDR3 is 15 residues long. Germline V lookup: CDR1 GTSNPN, CDR2 SVGIG (reference sequence). In DNA, the CDR3 is TGTGCCTGGAGTGTAGATTATGGAGGGAATTCACCCCTCCACTTT. Translating gives CAWSVDYGGNSPLHF.

This chain links TRBV5-1 with TRBJ1-2; possible D gene TRBD1, 6 bases. V shed 0 bases and J shed 8 bases, with 11 bases lying between them. This CDR3 has 13 amino acids. Germline V lookup: CDR1 SGHRS, CDR2 YFSETQ. CDR3 in DNA: TGCGCCAGCAGCTTGGGTACAGGGCGGGGCTACACCTTC. Protein: CASSLGTGRGYTF.

The V call is TRBV25-1, the J call TRBJ2-7; D is possibly TRBD1 (6 bases). The CDR3 consists of 15 residues. Germline assignment: CDR1 MGHDK and CDR2 SYGVNS. V was pared by 3 bases and J by 3 bases, with 15 bases between. The CDR3 sequence is CASSDPTGRVYEQYF. As DNA, the CDR3 is TGTGCCAGCAGTGACCCCACAGGGCGAGTCTACGAGCAGTACTTC.

This clone was seen only a few times. The chain combines TRBV19 with TRBJ1-5; TRBD1 matches at 7 bases. The trim removed 10 bases at V and 0 bases at J, leaving 12 bases unmatched. Per the germline V gene, CDR1 is LNHDA and CDR2 is SQIVND (reference sequence). This CDR3 comprises 16 residues. The CDR3 sequence: CATKDGTAYSNQPQHF. DNA for the CDR3: TGTGCCACCAAGGATGGGACAGCTTATAGCAATCAGCCCCAGCATTTT.